The 26 T cell receptor beta chains presented below share a single source sample, sequenced in a study of shared clonotypes between healthy human individuals. TCRdb keeps only in-frame clones here, not all; method: immunoSEQ multiplex PCR. The sample has some 630,000 clones; around 72% are singletons. The sequencing sample was made of memory CD4+ T cells sorted from blood. Noted subset: CD45RA-negative fraction. These receptor sequences come from a woman in her 30s in good health.

This clone was detected only once. The chain links TRBV5-4 to TRBJ1-5, with 7 bases that match TRBD1. J lost 7 bases, V lost 4 bases, and 17 bases had no gene match. This CDR3 has 17 residues. The germline CDR1 and CDR2 sequences are SGHNT and YYREEE (reference sequence). Written as DNA, the CDR3 is TGTGCCAGCAGCCGTCGGGTTACGAGGGGGCGCTTACAGCCCCAGCATTTT. This codes for CASSRRVTRGRLQPQHF.

The chain joins TRBV5-1 to TRBJ2-7; a possible D gene is TRBD2 (7 bases). V was pared by 3 bases and J by 3 bases, with 19 bases between. Germline V gives CDR1 SGHRS, CDR2 YFSETQ. The CDR3 loop spans 16 amino acids. The CDR3 region is CASSWGAGGRFYEQYF. The CDR3 DNA follows: TGCGCCAGCAGCTGGGGGGCCGGCGGGAGATTCTACGAGCAGTACTTC.

Remarks on this clone: The likely explanation is a read error, given a far larger clone one base away. Other DNA sequences in this sample translate to the same CDR3. V and J are TRBV4-1 and TRBJ2-1; the match to TRBD2 covers 7 bases. CDR1 is MGHRA, CDR2 YSYEKL, per germline. The CDR3 contains 17 residues. Here the CDR3 reads CASSQDPGLAERNEQFF. CDR3 DNA: TGCGCTAGCAGCCAAGATCCAGGGCTAGCGGAGAGAAATGAGCAGTTCTTC.

This sequence joins TRBV2 and TRBJ2-7; 8 bases align to TRBD1. Trimming at V came to 5 bases and at J to 2 bases, leaving 2 bases not matched to a gene. Germline loops: CDR1 SNHLY, CDR2 FYNNEI. The CDR3 is 13 residues long. As DNA, the CDR3 is TGTGCCAGCAGTACGACAGGGGCCTACGAGCAGTACTTC. Its protein is CASSTTGAYEQYF.

The chain is built from TRBV19 and TRBJ2-2, with D perhaps matching TRBD2 (6 bases). Trimming shortened V by 1 base and J by 4 bases, and 13 bases separated the two germline ends. The CDR3 has 16 residues. The germline CDR1 and CDR2 sequences are LNHDA and SQIVND (reference sequence). The CDR3 DNA reads as TGTGCCAGTAGTATAGGTAATAGCGGCCCCACCGGGGAGCTGTTTTTT. Amino acid sequence: CASSIGNSGPTGELFF. The full variable domain, rest sourced from reference TRBV19 and TRBJ2-2, is DGGITQSPKYLFRKEGQNVTLSCEQNLNHDAMYWYRQDPGQGLRLIYYSQIVNDFQKGDIAEGYSVSREKKESFPLTVTSAQKNPTAFYLCASSIGNSGPTGELFFGEGSRLTVL.

In DNA, the CDR3 is TGTGCCAGCAGCTTTCCCCAGAGCTCCTATAATTCACCCCTCCACTTT. Translated, it gives CASSFPQSSYNSPLHF. V usage is TRBV11-2 and J usage is TRBJ1-6; D is uncertain. The CDR3 is 16 amino acids. The V end lost 3 bases, the J end lost 0 bases, and 9 bases lay between the germline ends. CDR1 and CDR2 from the germline V gene are SGHAT and FQNNGV. Full variable domain (missing parts from reference TRBV11-2 and TRBJ1-6): EAGVAQSPRYKIIEKRQSVAFWCNPISGHATLYWYQQILGQGPKLLIQFQNNGVVDDSQLPKDRFSAERLKGVDSTLKIQPAKLEDSAVYLCASSFPQSSYNSPLHFGNGTRLTVT.

The V and J genes are TRBV5-1 and TRBJ2-5, with D perhaps TRBD1 (7 bases). Germline CDR1 and CDR2: SGHRS and YFSETQ. CDR3 size: 15 residues. V lost 7 bases to trimming and J lost 4 bases, with 20 bases between them. CDR3 sequence: CASGHSGGRRETQYF. In DNA, the CDR3 is TGCGCCAGCGGCCACTCAGGGGGGCGTCGAGAGACCCAGTACTTC.

V usage is TRBV2 and J usage is TRBJ2-5; TRBD1 matches 7 bases. CDR3 length: 17 residues. After removal of 1 base from V and 0 bases from J, the junction contained 8 bases not matched to a gene. Germline V gene data show CDR1 as SNHLY and CDR2 as FYNNEI. The CDR3 DNA sequence: TGTGCCAGCAGTGAAGAGGTGGGGACAGAGTACCAAGAGACCCAGTACTTC. Its translation: CASSEEVGTEYQETQYF.

The V gene is TRBV5-1, the J gene TRBJ2-1, with a weak D call TRBD2 (5 bases). CDR3 length: 14 amino acids. Trimming shortened V by 0 bases and J by 7 bases, and 11 bases separated the two germline ends. The V gene's germline CDR1 is SGHRS and CDR2 YFSETQ. The chain's CDR3 is CASSLVRENNEQFF. CDR3 bases: TGCGCCAGCAGCTTGGTTAGGGAGAATAATGAGCAGTTCTTC.

Regarding this clone: At the DNA level, this CDR3 is encoded by other sequences in the same sample as well. The V call is TRBV28, the J call TRBJ2-7; tentatively, D is TRBD1 (6 bases). V dropped 3 bases and J dropped 4 bases, with 10 bases sitting between them. The CDR3 spans 13 residues. Germline lookup yields CDR1 MDHEN and CDR2 SYDVKM. CDR3 sequence reads: CASSFARGYEQYF. The CDR3 region has the DNA TGTGCCAGCAGTTTTGCCAGGGGATACGAGCAGTACTTC.

V and J are TRBV28 and TRBJ2-7; D is possibly TRBD1 (7 bases). CDR1 and CDR2 (germline): MDHEN, SYDVKM. Trimming left V 3 bases short and J 4 bases short, with 16 bases between. This CDR3 has 15 residues. Here the CDR3 reads CASSFGGTASYEQYF. The CDR3 DNA reads as TGTGCCAGCAGTTTTGGGGGGACAGCGAGTTACGAGCAGTACTTC. The entire variable domain, with the rest obtained from reference TRBV28 and TRBJ2-7, is as follows: DVKVTQSSRYLVKRTGEKVFLECVQDMDHENMFWYRQDPGLGLRLIYFSYDVKMKEKGDIPEGYSVSREKKERFSLILESASTNQTSMYLCASSFGGTASYEQYFGPGTRLTVT.

This clone was counted a few times. J is TRBJ2-6 and V is TRBV6-6; 7 bases align to TRBD2. Per germline, CDR1 MNHNY and CDR2 SVGAGI (reference sequence). This CDR3 contains 16 residues. The ends lost 2 bases at V and 5 bases at J; junction bases unmatched: 6. The CDR3 loop reads CASSYADGTRANVLTF. DNA of the CDR3: TGTGCCAGCAGTTACGCGGACGGGACTAGGGCCAACGTCCTGACTTTC.

The genes are TRBV9 and TRBJ2-1, with D hard to call. Per the germline V gene, CDR1 is SGDLS and CDR2 is YYNGEE. V shed 0 bases and J shed 0 bases, with 13 bases lying between them. The CDR3 totals 17 residues. The DNA of the CDR3 is TGTGCCAGCAGCGTAGCTTTTGGGGTATCCTCCTACAATGAGCAGTTCTTC. Amino acid sequence: CASSVAFGVSSYNEQFF.

The CDR3 nucleotides are TGTGCCAGCAGCTTGGTCCTTTTGGGACAGATAAATTCGGGCTATGGCTACACCTTC. Translating gives CASSLVLLGQINSGYGYTF. The rearrangement uses TRBV5-5 and TRBJ1-2, with 7 positions matching TRBD1. V was clipped by 0 bases and J by 4 bases; unmatched bases: 18. The CDR3 is 19 amino acids. Germline CDR1 and CDR2: SGHKS and YYEKEE (reference sequence).

This clone was detected once. This chain joins TRBV11-3 and TRBJ2-1; D remains ambiguous. V was pared by 6 bases and J by 6 bases, with 12 bases between. The CDR3 sequence is 13 residues long. Germline V gives CDR1 SGHNT, CDR2 YENEEA. The CDR3, as DNA: TGTGCCAGCAGTTTCGGGCCGATCAATGAGCAGTTCTTC. Amino acids: CASSFGPINEQFF.

This rearrangement joins TRBV18 to TRBJ2-5; 8 bases line up with TRBD2. V lost 3 bases, J lost 2 bases, and 2 bases stayed unmatched. The CDR3 covers 14 residues. The germline V gene encodes CDR1 KGHSH and CDR2 LQKENI. The CDR3 sequence is CASSPRLAQETQYF. CDR3 DNA sequence: TGTGCCAGCTCACCCCGACTAGCGCAAGAGACCCAGTACTTC.

This clone appeared a single time. The V gene is TRBV2, the J gene TRBJ1-1; 8 nucleotides match TRBD1. The CDR3 totals 14 residues. Germline assignment: CDR1 SNHLY and CDR2 FYNNEI. V lost 10 bases and J lost 3; bases outside the gene matches: 10. The CDR3 DNA is TGTGCCACACAGACAGGGGTCGCGTACACTGAAGCTTTCTTT. It specifies CATQTGVAYTEAFF.

This clone was counted once. The V gene is TRBV7-6, the J gene TRBJ2-5; 7 bases are shared with TRBD2. This CDR3 region has 12 residues. Trimming at V came to 5 bases and at J to 4 bases, leaving 1 base not matched to a gene. Germline CDR1 reads SGHVS; CDR2 reads FNYEAQ. Here the CDR3 DNA reads TGTGCCAGCAGCGGGGGGGGAGAGACCCAGTACTTC. It translates to CASSGGGETQYF.

This chain connects TRBV10-3 to TRBJ2-6; 8 nucleotides line up with TRBD1. The length of the CDR3 is 18 residues. Trimming took 6 bases from V and 1 from J; bases not matched to a gene: 11. Germline lookup yields CDR1 ENHRY and CDR2 SYGVKD. The CDR3 loop is CAIRNSGTGLSGANVLTF. CDR3 bases: TGTGCCATCAGGAACTCCGGGACAGGTCTTTCTGGGGCCAACGTCCTGACTTTC.

The V gene is TRBV28, the J gene TRBJ2-7, with D unclear. V was pared by 7 bases and J by 0 bases, with 13 bases between. The germline V gene encodes CDR1 MDHEN and CDR2 SYDVKM. The CDR3 contains 14 residues. CDR3 nucleotide sequence: TGTGCCAGCAAAACCCGGACCCACTCCTACGAGCAGTACTTC. It encodes CASKTRTHSYEQYF.

As for this clone: Other DNA sequences in the sample encode the same CDR3. The rearrangement links TRBV11-2 to TRBJ2-2; possibly TRBD1 or TRBD2 for D (5 bases each). Germline V CDR1 and CDR2: SGHAT, FQNNGV. V dropped 5 bases and J dropped 7 bases, with 17 bases sitting between them. The length of the CDR3 is 15 residues. In nucleotides, the CDR3 is TGTGCCAGCAGCCTAGGAGCCGGGGCCGGCGGGGAGCTGTTTTTT. It encodes CASSLGAGAGGELFF. Supplemented by reference TRBV11-2 and TRBJ2-2, the full variable domain reads EAGVAQSPRYKIIEKRQSVAFWCNPISGHATLYWYQQILGQGPKLLIQFQNNGVVDDSQLPKDRFSAERLKGVDSTLKIQPAKLEDSAVYLCASSLGAGAGGELFFGEGSRLTVL.

The V gene is TRBV19, the J gene TRBJ2-7; perhaps TRBD1 as D (5 bases). CDR3 length: 16 amino acids. Looked up from germline, CDR1 is LNHDA and CDR2 is SQIVND (reference sequence). V dropped 5 bases and J dropped 3 bases, with 20 bases sitting between them. In DNA form, the CDR3 reads TGTGCCAGTAGTCCCCCCTGGTCAGGGTCCCTCTACGAGCAGTACTTC. It translates to CASSPPWSGSLYEQYF.

In DNA form, the CDR3 reads TGTGCCAGCAGTCGTTACAGGATCCCCAGCGGAAACACCATATATTTT. Amino acids: CASSRYRIPSGNTIYF. V usage is TRBV28 and J usage is TRBJ1-3, with D possibly TRBD1 on 5 matching bases. The CDR3 totals 16 residues. Trimming took 5 bases from V and 4 from J, leaving 18 bases between them. Germline-derived CDR1 and CDR2 are MDHEN and SYDVKM.

CDR3 loop: CASSFRRGPLNTQYF. The CDR3 DNA follows: TGTGCCAGCAGTTTCCGGAGGGGCCCTCTGAATACGCAGTATTTT. This chain joins TRBV27 and TRBJ2-3, with D tentatively TRBD2 (6 bases). The germline V gene has CDR1 MNHEY and CDR2 SMNVEV (reference sequence). CDR3 length equals 15 residues. With 3 bases removed from V and 7 bases from J, the gap between germline ends came to 17 bases.

Concerning this clone itself: A much larger clone differs from this one at a single base, so this may be a read error. The chain employs TRBV18 and TRBJ2-5, with D unclear. Germline-derived CDR1 and CDR2 are KGHSH and LQKENI. The length of the CDR3 is 13 residues. V lost 2 bases to trimming and J lost 2 bases, with 6 bases between them. The CDR3 spells CASSPGRQETQYF. For the CDR3, the DNA is TGTGCCAGCTCACCAGGACGGCAAGAGACCCAGTACTTC.

The rearrangement links TRBV28 to TRBJ2-1; 7 nucleotides align to TRBD2. CDR3 length equals 15 residues. V lost 7 bases and J lost 3; bases outside the gene matches: 9. Germline V lookup: CDR1 MDHEN, CDR2 SYDVKM. CDR3 region: CASTSLAGHYNEQFF. CDR3 coding DNA: TGTGCCAGCACCTCCTTAGCGGGTCACTACAATGAGCAGTTCTTC.